Reported below is one T cell receptor beta chain. Its antigen is unidentified. This sample was taken from a study of shared clonotypes between healthy human individuals. Whole-study findings and limits: The rarefaction results pointed to incomplete sorted-subset sequencing despite large depth.

Using immunoSEQ multiplex PCR, the repertoire was profiled, and TCRdb retains in-frame clones only, with some absent. The repertoire holds 2,500,000 or so clones, with just under 95% as singletons. Sequencing was carried out using naive CD4+ T cells from PBMCs. Subset denoted: CD45RA+ positively selected. This TCR derives from a man between 18 and 35 years old in good health. Some clones in this sample may be carry-over from other donors' samples.

The CDR3 DNA reads TGTGCCAGCAGTTACCGCCAGACGCTGGGTTATGGCTACACCTTC. Protein sequence: CASSYRQTLGYGYTF. V is TRBV6-5 and J is TRBJ1-2; D uncertain. CDR3 length: 15 residues. Germline V gene sequence: CDR1 MNHEY, CDR2 SVGAGI. Between the trimmed V and J ends, which lost 2 bases and 5 bases, there was a span of 15 bases.